This T cell receptor beta chain was captured by sequencing in a study of blood T cell repertoires in COVID-19. About the research overall: Samples of COVID-19 (acute and convalescent) were obtained from the United States, Italy and Spain. T cells, B-cell-depleted T cells, or PBMCs provided the cDNA or gDNA that served as material.

As processed by the authors: By means of reference gene primer amplification, nucleated cell counts were estimated. TCRdb's copy holds only in-frame clones and misses some; the assay was immunoSEQ multiplex PCR. V, J and clone size are taken as reported in that table, and D and trimming were inferred from the DNA itself. The table shows fewer than 350,000 clones, with about 88% occurring only once. The germline V and J ends were trimmed by 6 bases and 2 bases, with 15 bases remaining between them. The CDR3 covers 15 residues. CDR1 and CDR2 from the germline V gene are MNHEY and SVGAGI. This sequence originates from a woman in her 70s with COVID-19, enrolled during active disease. The sample comprised peripheral blood. The chain has TRBV6-5 and TRBJ2-3; tentatively, D is TRBD2 (5 bases). CDR3 nucleotide sequence: TGTGCCAGCAGGGGGTTCAGGAGGTCCACAGATACGCAGTATTTT. It translates to CASRGFRRSTDTQYF.